This entry lists 26 T cell receptor beta chains sequenced from one sample in a study of blood T cell repertoires in COVID-19. TCRdb's table, derived via immunoSEQ multiplex PCR, lists solely in-frame clones and lacks some. The table shows over 200,000 clones, with about 90% occurring only once. The specimen was PBMCs or T cells enriched from blood (not recorded which). The receptor source for this set is a woman between 45 and 60 years old in a cohort exposed to, infected with or recovered from COVID-19 (not recorded which).

The chain carries TRBV10-2 and TRBJ1-5; no clear D. V lost 8 bases, J lost 3 bases, and 17 bases lay in between. The V gene's germline CDR1 is WSHSY and CDR2 SAAADI. The CDR3 covers 15 residues. In DNA, the CDR3 is TGCGCCAGCTCCCCCTCAGACGGGGTCAATCAGCCCCAGCATTTT. Its protein is CASSPSDGVNQPQHF.

The chain uses TRBV4-2 and TRBJ1-3; TRBD1 matches at 7 bases. The V gene end was trimmed by 2 bases and the J gene end by 9 bases; junction bases not matched to a gene: 4. The CDR3 contains 13 residues. Germline V gene sequence: CDR1 LGHNA, CDR2 YNFKEQ. Here the CDR3 reads CASSQTGDRTIYF. The CDR3 DNA is TGTGCCAGCAGCCAAACAGGGGATCGCACCATATATTTT.

This chain joins TRBV5-1 and TRBJ1-1; D is unclear. The CDR3 extends over 14 amino acids. Germline lookup yields CDR1 SGHRS and CDR2 YFSETQ. Trimming took 2 bases from V and 5 from J, leaving 13 bases between them. For the CDR3, the DNA is TGCGCCAGCAGCTTACCAGAGCTCGGGACTGAAGCTTTCTTT. The encoded protein is CASSLPELGTEAFF.

J is TRBJ2-7 and V is TRBV6-5; a possible D gene is TRBD2 (6 bases). This CDR3 comprises 15 residues. Per the germline V gene, CDR1 is MNHEY and CDR2 is SVGAGI. Trimming left V 6 bases short and J 4 bases short, with 19 bases between. CDR3: CASSGELRGSYEQYF. CDR3 in DNA: TGTGCCAGCAGCGGGGAGTTGCGGGGCTCTTACGAGCAGTACTTC.

The chain employs TRBV11-2 and TRBJ2-5; tentatively, D is TRBD2 (6 bases). V was shortened by 1 base and J by 5 bases, with 17 bases between the two germline ends. The length of the CDR3 is 16 residues. Germline V CDR1 and CDR2: SGHAT, FQNNGV. CDR3 sequence: CASSLVDLFSGETQYF. As DNA, the CDR3 is TGTGCCAGCAGCTTAGTTGACCTCTTCAGCGGGGAGACCCAGTACTTC.

The chain has TRBV6-2 or TRBV6-3 and TRBJ1-1; no reliable D call. In germline, CDR1 is MNHEY, CDR2 SVGEGT. Trimming removed 5 bases at V and 1 base at J, with 5 bases between. The CDR3 loop spans 12 amino acids. The CDR3 nucleotides are TGTGCCAGCAGTCCCCGGAACACTGAAGCTTTCTTT. Its protein product is CASSPRNTEAFF.

The chain links TRBV5-8 to TRBJ2-7; a possible D gene is TRBD1 (6 bases). Germline V gene data show CDR1 as SGHTS and CDR2 as YDEGEE. CDR3 length: 15 residues. Trimming removed 2 bases from V and 2 bases from J, with 14 bases in between. CDR3 DNA sequence: TGTGCCAGCAGCTTTGTGGGGGCTGGCCCCTACGAGCAGTACTTC. Translation gives CASSFVGAGPYEQYF.

The V and J genes are TRBV24-1 and TRBJ2-1; TRBD2 aligns across 9 bases. The CDR3 sequence is 15 residues long. Germline trimming cut 5 bases from V and 3 bases from J; bases unmatched to any gene: 4. Per germline, CDR1 KGHDR and CDR2 SFDVKD. CDR3 coding DNA: TGTGCCACCAGTGCGGAGCGGGGGGACTACAATGAGCAGTTCTTC. This sequence encodes CATSAERGDYNEQFF.

This clone occurred once. The V gene is TRBV18, the J gene TRBJ1-1; 10 bases match TRBD1. From germline, CDR1 is KGHSH and CDR2 LQKENI. CDR3 length equals 14 residues. V was pared by 6 bases and J by 3 bases, with 4 bases of the junction left unmatched. CDR3 region: CASSRTGGYTEAFF. The CDR3 bases are TGTGCCAGCTCTAGGACAGGGGGGTACACTGAAGCTTTCTTT.

This chain uses TRBV13 with TRBJ2-7; 7 positions match TRBD1. CDR3 size: 14 residues. Germline assignment: CDR1 PRHDT and CDR2 FYEKMQ (reference sequence). Written as DNA, the CDR3 is TGTGCCAGCAGCTTAGGCCAGGCCCCACAGGGGTTGCATGTC. Its protein product is CASSLGQAPQGLHV.

The V call is TRBV3-1 (or the pseudogene TRBV3-2), the J call TRBJ1-5, with unresolved D. This CDR3 region has 15 residues. The germline CDR1 and CDR2 sequences are LGHDT and YNNKEL (reference sequence). Trimming pared 1 base from V and 1 base from J, leaving 8 bases between. For the CDR3, the DNA is TGTGCCAGCAGCCAAGGAGTAAACAGCAATCAGCCCCAGCATTTT. Translated: CASSQGVNSNQPQHF.

The chain combines TRBV11-2 with TRBJ2-1, with 11 bases that match TRBD2. The germline CDR1 and CDR2 sequences are SGHAT and FQNNGV. V lost 5 bases to trimming and J lost 6 bases; unmatched junction nucleotides: 6. This CDR3 has 15 residues. The chain's CDR3 is CASSLSGTSGNEQFF. DNA for the CDR3: TGTGCCAGCAGCCTGTCCGGGACTAGCGGCAATGAGCAGTTCTTC. Based on the CDR3 plus reference TRBV11-2 and TRBJ2-1, the full variable domain is EAGVAQSPRYKIIEKRQSVAFWCNPISGHATLYWYQQILGQGPKLLIQFQNNGVVDDSQLPKDRFSAERLKGVDSTLKIQPAKLEDSAVYLCASSLSGTSGNEQFFGPGTRLTVL.

The V call is TRBV18, the J call TRBJ1-5, with D maybe TRBD1 (6 bases). The CDR3 is 15 residues long. Germline CDR1 reads KGHSH; CDR2 reads LQKENI. V lost 3 bases and J 2 bases, leaving 11 bases between the germline ends. The CDR3 spells CASSPAGGGNQPQHF. The CDR3 DNA reads TGTGCCAGCTCACCTGCGGGGGGCGGCAATCAGCCCCAGCATTTT.

The rearrangement links TRBV9 to TRBJ2-3; a weak D match, TRBD1 (5 bases). CDR3 length: 14 amino acids. Trimming took 0 bases from V and 4 from J, leaving 9 bases between them. CDR1 SGDLS and CDR2 YYNGEE come from the germline V gene. The CDR3 DNA reads as TGTGCCAGCAGCGTAGGGGGCCGGCCAGATACGCAGTATTTT. Translation: CASSVGGRPDTQYF. The variable domain in full, completed from reference TRBV9 and TRBJ2-3, reads DSGVTQTPKHLITATGQRVTLRCSPRSGDLSVYWYQQSLDQGLQFLIQYYNGEERAKGNILERFSAQQFPDLHSELNLSSLELGDSALYFCASSVGGRPDTQYFGPGTRLTVL.

The gene calls are TRBV3-1 (or the pseudogene TRBV3-2) and TRBJ1-2; possible D gene TRBD1, 5 bases. CDR1 is LGHDT and CDR2 is YNNKEL in the germline V gene (reference sequence). This CDR3 is 15 amino acids long. V lost 0 bases and J lost 6, with 14 bases in between. The CDR3 loop is CASSQEGLISHGYTF. The CDR3 DNA sequence: TGTGCCAGCAGCCAAGAGGGACTCATTAGCCATGGCTACACCTTC.

The J gene is TRBJ1-2, the V gene TRBV7-2; tentative D call: TRBD1 (6 bases). The germline V gene encodes CDR1 SGHTA and CDR2 FQGNSA. Trimming removed 4 bases from V and 3 bases from J, with 12 bases in between. This CDR3 spans 14 amino acids. The CDR3 loop reads CASSSGGADYGYTF. The CDR3 DNA is TGTGCCAGCAGCTCCGGGGGGGCGGACTATGGCTACACCTTC. The whole variable domain, remainder taken from reference TRBV7-2 and TRBJ1-2, is GAGVSQSPSNKVTEKGKDVELRCDPISGHTALYWYRQSLGQGLEFLIYFQGNSAPDKSGLPSDRFSAERTGGSVSTLTIQRTQQEDSAVYLCASSSGGADYGYTFGSGTRLTVV.

The chain uses TRBV5-6 and TRBJ2-3, with D tentatively TRBD2 (5 bases). Germline V CDR1 and CDR2: SGHDT, YYEEEE. The length of the CDR3 is 12 residues. V was clipped by 7 bases and J by 1 base, with 7 bases between them. Here the CDR3 DNA reads TGTGCCAGCGAGAGGGGCACAGATACGCAGTATTTT. It yields the protein CASERGTDTQYF.

This rearrangement joins TRBV24-1 to TRBJ2-3; 9 positions agree with TRBD2. The CDR3 has 17 amino acids. The V gene's germline CDR1 is KGHDR and CDR2 SFDVKD. V was pared by 5 bases and J by 4 bases, with 12 bases of the junction left unmatched. The CDR3 DNA reads TGTGCCACCAGTGCTCCTAGCGGGACTGTTGATCCAGATACGCAGTATTTT. Encoded protein: CATSAPSGTVDPDTQYF.

This rearrangement joins TRBV19 to TRBJ2-3, with 12 bases identical to TRBD2. V trimming: 6 bases; J trimming: 7 bases; junction bases outside the gene matches: 11. The germline gives CDR1 LNHDA, CDR2 SQIVND (reference sequence). The CDR3 loop spans 16 amino acids. The CDR3 sequence is CASRETSGGVLYTQYF. The CDR3, as DNA: TGTGCCAGTAGGGAGACTAGCGGGGGAGTTCTATATACGCAGTATTTT.

The rearrangement joins TRBV20-1 to TRBJ2-5; D is unclear. V lost 4 bases, J lost 4 bases, and 10 bases lay in between. Looked up from germline, CDR1 is DFQATT and CDR2 is SNEGSKA (reference sequence). This CDR3 has 12 residues. CDR3 region: CSANENGETQYF. CDR3 sequence (DNA): TGCAGTGCTAATGAGAACGGAGAGACCCAGTACTTC.

This clone was counted once. The chain employs TRBV24-1 and TRBJ2-5; TRBD1 matches at 7 bases. Germline CDR1 is KGHDR and CDR2 is SFDVKD. V lost 3 bases and J lost 0; bases outside the gene matches: 3. This CDR3 region has 15 residues. The CDR3 DNA reads as TGTGCCACCAGTGATACGGGACAGTACCAAGAGACCCAGTACTTC. It is translated as CATSDTGQYQETQYF.

The V gene is TRBV23-1, the J gene TRBJ1-5; weak D call: TRBD1 (6 bases). TRBV23-1 is identified as an open reading frame with a role that is uncertain. This CDR3 spans 15 amino acids. The V end was cut by 7 bases, the J end by 4 bases, with 17 bases between. CDR3 residues: CASTQKTQGNQPQHF. CDR3 bases: TGCGCCAGCACCCAAAAAACTCAGGGGAATCAGCCCCAGCATTTT.

The sample holds a few counts of this clone. This sequence joins TRBV9 and TRBJ2-7; TRBD2 matches at 7 bases. Germline assignment: CDR1 SGDLS and CDR2 YYNGEE. V trimming: 4 bases; J trimming: 6 bases; junction bases outside the gene matches: 16. CDR3 length: 16 amino acids. CDR3 protein: CASSPQVGPGRGEQYF. The CDR3 region has the DNA TGTGCCAGCAGCCCACAAGTTGGGCCTGGGAGGGGCGAGCAGTACTTC.

This clone was detected once. V and J are TRBV19 and TRBJ1-1; TRBD1 agrees at 10 bases. CDR3 length equals 18 residues. CDR1 is LNHDA and CDR2 is SQIVND in the germline V gene (reference sequence). V shed 5 bases and J 1 base; nucleotides not matched to a gene: 13. This CDR3 reads CASSPRSTGGFWNTEAFF. The CDR3 nucleotides are TGTGCCAGTAGTCCCCGATCGACAGGGGGCTTTTGGAACACTGAAGCTTTCTTT.

The table lists this clone with a count of one. The rearrangement uses TRBV5-1 and TRBJ1-5; 11 positions match TRBD1. The CDR3 extends over 17 amino acids. V gave up 4 bases and J gave up 0 bases; unmatched junction bases: 6. Germline CDR1 and CDR2: SGHRS and YFSETQ. The CDR3 here is CASSTWTGGHSNQPQHF. The CDR3 DNA is TGCGCCAGCAGCACTTGGACAGGGGGCCATAGCAATCAGCCCCAGCATTTT. The full variable domain, completed using reference TRBV5-1 and TRBJ1-5, is KAGVTQTPRYLIKTRGQQVTLSCSPISGHRSVSWYQQTPGQGLQFLFEYFSETQRNKGNFPGRFSGRQFSNSRSEMNVSTLELGDSALYLCASSTWTGGHSNQPQHFGDGTRLSIL.

The rearrangement links TRBV18 to TRBJ2-1; unclear D gene. V was cut by 3 bases and J by 1 base, with 4 bases left in between. CDR3 length equals 13 residues. The germline V gene has CDR1 KGHSH and CDR2 LQKENI. This chain's CDR3 is CASSPRSYNEQFF. As DNA, the CDR3 is TGTGCCAGCTCACCCCGGTCCTACAATGAGCAGTTCTTC.